The 30 T cell receptor beta chains below all came from one sample that was sequenced in a study of blood T cell repertoires in COVID-19. Libraries were prepared by immunoSEQ multiplex PCR; TCRdb keeps only in-frame clonotypes and omits some of them. The data contain roughly 170,000 clones, 84% of them singletons. Sequencing input: peripheral blood. Source of these receptors: a human donor in a cohort sampled during active COVID-19.

This chain uses TRBV7-6 with TRBJ1-2; 7 bases map to TRBD1. Trimming took 2 bases from V and 7 from J; bases not matched to a gene: 13. Germline V gene data show CDR1 as SGHVS and CDR2 as FNYEAQ. The CDR3 extends over 16 amino acids. The CDR3 loop reads CASSLYSLDREGGYTF. The DNA of the CDR3 is TGTGCCAGCAGCTTATATTCCCTCGACAGGGAAGGTGGCTACACCTTC.

V is TRBV4-2 and J is TRBJ2-3; 7 bases are shared with TRBD2. Germline-derived CDR1 and CDR2 are LGHNA and YNFKEQ. The CDR3 sequence is 15 residues long. J gave up 4 bases and V 0 bases, and 4 bases lay outside the gene matches. The CDR3 is CASSQELASADTQYF. The CDR3 region has the DNA TGTGCCAGCAGCCAAGAACTAGCGAGCGCAGATACGCAGTATTTT.

The rearrangement links TRBV2 to TRBJ1-4, with 8 nucleotides matching TRBD1. After removal of 6 bases from V and 6 bases from J, the junction contained 6 bases not matched to a gene. CDR1 SNHLY and CDR2 FYNNEI come from the germline V gene. This CDR3 has 14 residues. Written as DNA, the CDR3 is TGTGCCAGCAGCCAGGGACAGGATCATGAAAAACTGTTTTTT. Its translation is CASSQGQDHEKLFF.

Notes on this clone: Mismatch with germline at one junction end may stem from a read error. The gene calls are TRBV7-7 and TRBJ2-2; 8 bases line up with TRBD2. This CDR3 comprises 17 residues. The germline CDR1 and CDR2 sequences are SSHAT and FNYEAQ (reference sequence). In DNA form, the CDR3 reads TGTGCTAGCAGCTTAGGTGTTAGCGGGGACAACACCGGGGAGCTGTTTTTT. Translated: CASSLGVSGDNTGELFF.

The chain has TRBV14 and TRBJ2-7; no clear D. Germline V gene lookup returns CDR1 SGHDN and CDR2 FVKESK. V was trimmed by 4 bases and J by 7 bases, leaving 11 bases between them. The CDR3 covers 12 residues. CDR3 sequence (DNA): TGTGCCAGCAGCCCCACGAGGTGGGAGCAGTACTTC. Translating gives CASSPTRWEQYF.

The rearrangement uses TRBV25-1 and TRBJ2-7, with TRBD1 matching over 7 bases. CDR3 length: 13 amino acids. Unmatched junction bases numbered 0, after V lost 4 bases and J lost 0 bases. Germline loops: CDR1 MGHDK, CDR2 SYGVNS. The CDR3: CASSGDSSYEQYF. CDR3 DNA: TGTGCCAGCAGTGGGGACAGCTCCTACGAGCAGTACTTC.

This sequence joins TRBV5-1 and TRBJ1-3; TRBD1 matches 7 bases. Germline V lookup: CDR1 SGHRS, CDR2 YFSETQ. The CDR3 is 16 amino acids. Unmatched junction bases numbered 7, after V lost 4 bases and J lost 0 bases. The CDR3 reads CASSLEGQHSGNTIYF. The CDR3 DNA follows: TGCGCCAGCAGCCTGGAGGGACAGCACTCTGGAAACACCATATATTTT. Full variable domain (remainder filled in from reference TRBV5-1 and TRBJ1-3): KAGVTQTPRYLIKTRGQQVTLSCSPISGHRSVSWYQQTPGQGLQFLFEYFSETQRNKGNFPGRFSGRQFSNSRSEMNVSTLELGDSALYLCASSLEGQHSGNTIYFGEGSWLTVV.

Concerning this clone itself: The junction and the germline gene differ at one end; a read error may be behind it. This sequence joins TRBV11-3 and TRBJ2-7; no clear D gene. The CDR3 has 13 amino acids. Germline CDR1 SGHNT, CDR2 YENEEA. This CDR3 reads CASSLDSIGVLHF. The DNA of the CDR3 is TGTGCCAGCAGCTTAGATTCAATCGGTGTTCTCCACTTC. Complete variable domain (other parts from reference TRBV11-3 and TRBJ2-7): EAGVVQSPRYKIIEKKQPVAFWCNPISGHNTLYWYLQNLGQGPELLIRYENEEAVDDSQLPKDRFSAERLKGVDSTLKIQPAELGDSAVYLCASSLDSIGVLHFGPGTRLTVT.

The chain carries TRBV4-1 and TRBJ2-1, with 8 nucleotides matching TRBD1. The CDR3 has 14 amino acids. J lost 7 bases, V lost 1 base, and 3 bases had no gene match. Germline-derived CDR1 and CDR2 are MGHRA and YSYEKL. The CDR3 loop is CASSQADRGNEQFF. CDR3 in DNA: TGCGCCAGCAGCCAAGCTGACAGGGGAAATGAGCAGTTCTTC.

This sequence joins TRBV5-5 and TRBJ2-1, with 9 positions matching TRBD2. The CDR3 runs 17 residues. V lost 4 bases, J lost 9 bases, and 17 bases stayed unmatched. Germline CDR1 is SGHKS and CDR2 is YYEKEE (reference sequence). This CDR3 is CASSKRPSGDIQGEQFF. CDR3 bases: TGTGCCAGCAGCAAAAGGCCTAGCGGGGACATACAAGGTGAGCAGTTCTTC.

This chain uses TRBV18 with TRBJ1-1; a weak D match, TRBD1 (5 bases). The CDR3 is 14 residues long. Germline assignment: CDR1 KGHSH and CDR2 LQKENI. Trimming stripped 3 bases from V and 10 bases from J, with 18 bases between. The CDR3 DNA reads TGTGCCAGCTCACCTGGGCAGGGTTTGAAAGTAGCTTTCTTT. It codes for CASSPGQGLKVAFF.

Only one count was recorded for this clone. This CDR3 is CASSVRDRLVGYTF. For the CDR3, the DNA is TGCGCCAGCAGCGTCCGGGACAGGTTGGTCGGCTACACCTTC. This sequence joins TRBV5-1 and TRBJ1-2; 8 bases align to TRBD1. There are 14 residues in the CDR3. CDR1 is SGHRS, CDR2 YFSETQ, per germline. J lost 8 bases, V lost 4 bases, and 10 bases had no gene match.

The sample holds a few counts of this clone. V gene TRBV5-1 combines with J gene TRBJ2-5; 10 bases align to TRBD2. This CDR3 is 17 amino acids long. Losses at the gene ends were 0 bases for V and 0 bases for J; bases not matched to a gene: 5. Per the germline V gene, CDR1 is SGHRS and CDR2 is YFSETQ. The CDR3 here is CASSLASGGRYQETQYF. The CDR3 nucleotides are TGCGCCAGCAGCTTGGCTAGCGGGGGCCGGTACCAAGAGACCCAGTACTTC.

The J gene is TRBJ2-2, the V gene TRBV4-1; the match to TRBD1 covers 8 bases. The J segment lost 3 bases and the V segment lost 4 bases, leaving 4 bases of the junction unmatched. The CDR3 covers 15 residues. Germline V gene data show CDR1 as MGHRA and CDR2 as YSYEKL. The DNA for the CDR3 is TGCGCCAGCAGCCCAGGACAGGGCGACACCGGGGAGCTGTTTTTT. This gives the protein CASSPGQGDTGELFF.

The gene calls are TRBV11-2 and TRBJ2-6; 7 bases agree with TRBD1. Germline V CDR1 and CDR2: SGHAT, FQNNGV. J lost 1 base, V lost 2 bases, and 5 bases had no gene match. The CDR3 runs 17 residues. The CDR3, as DNA: TGTGCCAGCAGCTTAACGACAGGGCTATCTGGGGCCAACGTCCTGACTTTC. Protein: CASSLTTGLSGANVLTF.

The genes are TRBV12-3 or TRBV12-4 and TRBJ1-2; D is possibly TRBD1 (5 bases). V was clipped by 5 bases and J by 3 bases, with 7 bases between them. The CDR3 is 12 amino acids. CDR3 bases: TGTGCCAGCAGTGGGGGGGACTATGGCTACACCTTC. Translation gives CASSGGDYGYTF.

The V call is TRBV13, the J call TRBJ2-7; 8 bases match TRBD2. The ends lost 6 bases at V and 5 bases at J; junction bases unmatched: 12. Looked up from germline, CDR1 is PRHDT and CDR2 is FYEKMQ (reference sequence). The CDR3 has 15 residues. The CDR3 spells CASSLTGGAIDEQYF. Written as DNA, the CDR3 is TGTGCCAGCAGTCTCACCGGGGGGGCAATTGACGAGCAGTACTTC.

This clone was counted a few times. The gene calls are TRBV2 and TRBJ2-7; D is unresolved. The CDR3 loop spans 11 amino acids. Germline CDR1 is SNHLY and CDR2 is FYNNEI. Trimming cost V 7 bases and J 0 bases, with 4 bases left between them. As DNA, the CDR3 is TGTGCCAGCATCCTCTCCTACGAGCAGTACTTC. Residues: CASILSYEQYF.

The rearrangement joins TRBV7-2 to TRBJ1-5, with no clear D. Germline assignment: CDR1 SGHTA and CDR2 FQGNSA. The length of the CDR3 is 13 residues. V was trimmed by 3 bases and J by 4 bases, leaving 7 bases between them. The CDR3 loop is CASSLSGNQPQHF. The CDR3 DNA follows: TGTGCCAGCAGCTTGTCGGGGAATCAGCCCCAGCATTTT.

The chain recombines TRBV7-8 with TRBJ1-3; D gene unclear. The CDR3 runs 17 residues. V was cut by 5 bases and J by 0 bases, with 17 bases left in between. Per the germline V gene, CDR1 is SGHVS and CDR2 is FQNEAQ. The CDR3 region has the DNA TGTGCCAGCAGCCTGCACGTCACATCTAGCTCTGGAAACACCATATATTTT. It translates to CASSLHVTSSSGNTIYF. Full variable domain (missing parts from reference TRBV7-8 and TRBJ1-3): GAGVSQSPRYKVAKRGQDVALRCDPISGHVSLFWYQQALGQGPEFLTYFQNEAQLDKSGLPSDRFFAERPEGSVSTLKIQRTQQEDSAVYLCASSLHVTSSSGNTIYFGEGSWLTVV.

The chain joins TRBV27 to TRBJ1-4; a possible D gene is TRBD1 (5 bases). This CDR3 comprises 13 residues. Trimming took off 6 bases at V and 8 bases at J, with 13 bases between the two ends. CDR1 and CDR2 from the germline V gene are MNHEY and SMNVEV (reference sequence). The CDR3 reads CASSSDGGEKLFF. CDR3 bases: TGTGCCAGCAGCTCCGACGGGGGAGAAAAACTGTTTTTT.

The genes are TRBV6-5 and TRBJ1-2; D is perhaps TRBD1 (6 bases). Germline assignment: CDR1 MNHEY and CDR2 SVGAGI. The CDR3 extends over 14 amino acids. Trimming removed 6 bases at V and 7 bases at J, with 18 bases between. The CDR3 DNA is TGTGCCAGCAGACGGGACACTGGGCCCTCTGGCTACACCTTC. Translated: CASRRDTGPSGYTF.

The gene calls are TRBV3-1 (or the pseudogene TRBV3-2) and TRBJ1-3; D might be TRBD1 (5 bases). Germline-derived CDR1 and CDR2 are LGHDT and YNNKEL (reference sequence). The CDR3 contains 15 residues. Trimming took 0 bases from V and 1 from J, leaving 7 bases between them. CDR3 bases: TGTGCCAGCAGCCAAGAAGGGGTGTCTGGAAACACCATATATTTT. Protein product: CASSQEGVSGNTIYF.

This clone has just a few counts. The CDR3 bases are TGTGCCAGCAGTGCCGGGACAGGGTCGGTCTACACCTTC. Translated: CASSAGTGSVYTF. The chain links TRBV5-6 to TRBJ1-2; 9 bases match TRBD1. Looked up from germline, CDR1 is SGHDT and CDR2 is YYEEEE. Unmatched junction bases numbered 9, after V lost 5 bases and J lost 10 bases. The CDR3 extends over 13 amino acids.

This clone has a single count. The J gene is TRBJ1-1, the V gene TRBV6-5, with a tentative D call TRBD1 (6 bases). This CDR3 is 13 amino acids long. From germline, CDR1 is MNHEY and CDR2 SVGAGI. Trimming cost V 6 bases and J 3 bases, with 11 bases left between them. CDR3: CASSLTGHTEAFF. CDR3 DNA: TGTGCCAGCAGCTTAACAGGGCACACTGAAGCTTTCTTT.

V is TRBV10-3 and J is TRBJ2-7; no clear D gene. The V and J ends lost 3 bases and 5 bases respectively, with 8 bases between them. The CDR3 is 12 amino acids. Germline V gene data show CDR1 as ENHRY and CDR2 as SYGVKD. CDR3 loop: CAISEIRDEQYF. DNA for the CDR3: TGTGCCATCAGTGAAATCCGAGACGAGCAGTACTTC.

The table lists this clone with a count of one. The genes are TRBV15 and TRBJ1-5, with TRBD1 matching 9 bases. V was clipped by 3 bases and J by 6 bases; unmatched bases: 3. Germline loops: CDR1 LNHNV, CDR2 YYDKDF (reference sequence). The CDR3 runs 14 residues. DNA of the CDR3: TGTGCCACCAGCAGGGAACAGGGGGCTCAGCCCCAGCATTTT. As protein: CATSREQGAQPQHF.

The chain couples TRBV29-1 to TRBJ2-7, with TRBD1 as a possible D gene (6 bases). Germline lookup yields CDR1 SQVTM and CDR2 ANQGSEA. V lost 6 bases and J 2 bases, leaving 11 bases between the germline ends. This CDR3 has 12 amino acids. In DNA, the CDR3 is TGCAGCGTCGGACAGACGACCTACGAGCAGTACTTC. Amino acid sequence: CSVGQTTYEQYF.

The genes are TRBV20-1 and TRBJ2-7; the D is unclear. V shed 3 bases and J shed 5 bases, with 14 bases lying between them. The germline CDR1 and CDR2 sequences are DFQATT and SNEGSKA (reference sequence). CDR3 length equals 13 residues. The CDR3 DNA is TGCAGTGCTAGTAAAGCGACGGCGAACGAGCAGTACTTC. Translating gives CSASKATANEQYF.

This clone was detected only a few times. The chain has TRBV5-1 and TRBJ1-3; the match to TRBD1 covers 9 bases. Germline trimming cut 3 bases from V and 7 bases from J; bases unmatched to any gene: 8. Looked up from germline, CDR1 is SGHRS and CDR2 is YFSETQ. CDR3 length: 15 amino acids. The CDR3 bases are TGCGCCAGCAGCTCGACAGGGGGGCCAGGGAACACCATATATTTT. Protein product: CASSSTGGPGNTIYF.